The clone carrying this TCR beta chain was observed once. The CDR3 sequence is 14 residues long. Germline CDR1 and CDR2: SQVTM and ANQGSEA. V lost 4 bases to trimming and J lost 4 bases; unmatched junction nucleotides: 5. Authors' analysis steps: Amplification of reference gene primers was used by the study to estimate nucleated cell counts. Sequencing was performed with immunoSEQ multiplex PCR; in TCRdb, only in-frame clones are kept and a portion is missing. V and J calls and clone size are given by that table; D and trimming were obtained from the DNA. The table lists 250,000 to 350,000 clones, 89% of them singletons. This record comes from a study of blood T cell repertoires in COVID-19. Study-wide background: The samples span acute and convalescent COVID-19 from the United States, Italy and Spain. T cells, B-cell-depleted T cells, or PBMCs supplied cDNA or gDNA.

The TCR was taken from a woman aged 60-75 years with acute or convalescent COVID-19. The rearrangement joins TRBV29-1 to TRBJ1-2, with 11 bases identical to TRBD1. Sequencing used peripheral blood. The CDR3 region is CSVAGQGGFYGYTF. The CDR3 DNA follows: TGCAGCGTTGCGGGACAGGGGGGCTTCTATGGCTACACCTTC. The whole variable domain, remainder taken from reference TRBV29-1 and TRBJ1-2, is SAVISQKPSRDICQRGTSLTIQCQVDSQVTMMFWYRQQPGQSLTLIATANQGSEATYESGFVIDKFPISRPNLTFSTLTVSNMSPEDSSIYLCSVAGQGGFYGYTFGSGTRLTVV.